This TCR beta chain is drawn from a study of control samples from healthy donors and cancer patients. Here immunoSEQ multiplex PCR was the method, and the copy in TCRdb shows in-frame clones only, minus some. The data contain more than 95,000 clones, more than 75% of them singletons. This TCR was sampled from a man aged 55-75 years in good health. Specimen: blood.

Here the CDR3 DNA reads TGTGCCAGCAGTGGGACAGGGGGCCGAAATTCACCCCTCCACTTT. Translation: CASSGTGGRNSPLHF. V gene TRBV2 combines with J gene TRBJ1-6, with 11 bases lining up with TRBD1. V shed 4 bases, J shed 7 bases, and the junction held 3 bases outside the gene matches. Per the germline V gene, CDR1 is SNHLY and CDR2 is FYNNEI. This CDR3 contains 15 residues.